This TCR beta chain was documented in a study of response to subunit inactivated influenza vaccine. Findings of the study overall: Authors suggested each seasonal flu vaccination may recruit only limited numbers of new T cells.

Remarks on this clonotype: Its specificity is unknown.

Trimming took 0 bases from V and 2 from J, leaving 18 bases between them. The CDR3 spans 18 residues. The germline V gene has CDR1 LGHNA and CDR2 YSLEER. MiXCR was run by TCRdb on the RT-PCR reads, yielding one entry per CDR3 protein. The data contain around 850,000 distinct CDR3 sequences, approximately 18% of them singletons. The source material was PBMCs from blood, sampled 5 to 6 days after vaccination. The clonotype was recovered from a man aged 50 to 60 who received an inactivated influenza vaccine. V gene TRBV4-3 combines with J gene TRBJ2-3, with a tentative D call TRBD2 (5 bases). The CDR3 sequence is CASSQDIGKLVHTDTQYF. The CDR3 nucleotides read TGCGCCAGCAGCCAAGATATTGGTAAACTAGTCCACACAGATACGCAGTATTTT.